This TCR beta chain is drawn from a study of radiation and T cells in renal cell carcinoma. On the study more broadly: Nephrectomy followed 15 Gy stereotactic body radiation by 4 weeks. The study, taken as a whole, reports: Top tumor clonotypes rose in blood 2 weeks post-radiation, then contracted. Baseline intratumoral clonotype presence is unknown without pretreatment biopsies.

Clones were read by immunoSEQ multiplex PCR, and TCRdb kept only the in-frame ones, dropping some. Of 100,000 to 150,000 clones in the sample, 81% were seen once. The CDR3 length is 16 residues. CDR1 and CDR2 (germline): SGDLS, YYNGEE. The V gene end was trimmed by 2 bases and the J gene end by 5 bases; junction bases not matched to a gene: 8. This sample's time point: blood 2 weeks post-SBRT. Treatment indicated: 15 Gy SBRT to primary tumor, nephrectomy 4 weeks later. Worth noting for this clone: Its antigen remains unidentified.

The source was blood, collected from a patient whose treatment included radiotherapy and nephrectomy. The receptor's source is a man aged 45-65 years with renal cell carcinoma. The V and J genes are TRBV9 and TRBJ1-3, with 9 nucleotides matching TRBD1. CDR3 in DNA: TGTGCCAGCAGCGTCGCCGGGACAGGGTCTCGAAACACCATATATTTT. It encodes CASSVAGTGSRNTIYF. Full variable domain (outside the CDR3, taken from reference TRBV9 and TRBJ1-3): DSGVTQTPKHLITATGQRVTLRCSPRSGDLSVYWYQQSLDQGLQFLIQYYNGEERAKGNILERFSAQQFPDLHSELNLSSLELGDSALYFCASSVAGTGSRNTIYFGEGSWLTVV.